The clone carrying this TCR beta chain has more than one count but fewer than ten. CDR1 is ENHRY, CDR2 SYGVKD, per germline. The CDR3 is made up of 12 amino acids. V lost 6 bases and J lost 8, with 13 bases in between. These data are taken from a study of beta chain features in type 1 diabetes. Expressed TCRB transcripts were sequenced after all isolated RNA was converted to cDNA. The assay was immunoSEQ multiplex PCR, and TCRdb's table has in-frame clones only and misses some. The sample has fewer than 650,000 clones, 15% to 18% seen once. The receptor was derived from a man younger than 30 in good health. The chain uses TRBV10-3 and TRBJ1-1; the D gene is possibly TRBD1 (6 bases). The material sequenced was naive CD4+ T cells from blood. CDR3 region: CAIRDTGHEAFF. The CDR3, as DNA: TGTGCCATCAGAGACACAGGGCACGAAGCTTTCTTT.